These 22 T cell receptor beta chains came from one sample sequenced in a study of blood T cell dynamics during melanoma immunotherapy (dated by TCRdb to about 2020). The sample's time point, from its label and the paper: pre-treatment baseline. Libraries were built with the immunoSEQ multiplex PCR assay. Here the immuneACCESS table is served through TCRdb, limited to in-frame sequences with V and J called. Missing clones are a known gap in these copies; in checked studies unresolved V genes cover under half, and the rest lacks a known reason. This sample is represented by 20,000 to 30,000 clones; 87% of them were singletons. Together, the top ten hold 3.5% to 6% of the sample. The sequencing used blood, collected from a patient treated with checkpoint blockade. These receptors came from a human donor with melanoma.

CDR3 in amino acids: CASSGGQPNTEAFF. The CDR3 DNA reads TGCGCCAGCAGCGGGGGACAGCCGAACACTGAAGCTTTCTTT. The chain recombines TRBV5-1 with TRBJ1-1, with 7 bases lining up with TRBD1. Germline trimming cut 4 bases from V and 1 base from J; bases unmatched to any gene: 4. Germline V CDR1 and CDR2: SGHRS, YFSETQ. The CDR3 runs to 14 residues.

CDR3 residues: CASSPAQGWGSAGELFF. CDR3 nucleotides: TGTGCCAGCAGTCCTGCACAGGGTTGGGGGTCGGCCGGGGAGCTGTTTTTT. The V gene is TRBV5-4, the J gene TRBJ2-2; D might be TRBD1 (6 bases). Germline CDR1 SGHNT, CDR2 YYREEE (reference sequence). The CDR3 consists of 17 residues. V lost 5 bases to trimming and J lost 6 bases, with 23 bases between them.

The chain links TRBV29-1 to TRBJ2-5; D is undetermined. TRBJ2-7 explains the end of the DNA better; the J call may be wrong. Germline CDR1 and CDR2: SQVTM and ANQGSEA. CDR3 length: 12 amino acids. This CDR3 is CSVTSSSYEQYF. The CDR3 DNA sequence: TGCAGCGTGACAAGTAGCTCCTACGAGCAGTACTTC.

V usage is TRBV5-1 and J usage is TRBJ2-5, with D perhaps TRBD2 (6 bases). Trimming took 0 bases from V and 5 from J, leaving 11 bases between them. Germline V gene sequence: CDR1 SGHRS, CDR2 YFSETQ. The CDR3 runs 14 residues. The chain's CDR3 is CASSLGREKETQYF. The CDR3 region has the DNA TGCGCCAGCAGCTTGGGGCGGGAAAAGGAGACCCAGTACTTC.

This clone has a single count. The chain is built from TRBV29-1 and TRBJ2-7; 9 nucleotides line up with TRBD2. Per germline, CDR1 SQVTM and CDR2 ANQGSEA. This CDR3 comprises 16 residues. With 1 base clipped from V and 6 bases from J, the junction kept 13 bases outside the gene matches. CDR3 DNA sequence: TGCAGCGTTGAAGCCCCCGCCGGGGCGGGAGGGACCGAGCAGTACTTC. Translated, it gives CSVEAPAGAGGTEQYF.

CDR3 protein: CASSVSGVTDTQYF. The CDR3 nucleotides read TGTGCCAGCAGCGTATCTGGGGTCACAGATACGCAGTATTTT. The chain couples TRBV9 to TRBJ2-3; the D is unclear. CDR3 length: 14 amino acids. Germline assignment: CDR1 SGDLS and CDR2 YYNGEE. Between the trimmed V and J ends, which lost 1 base and 2 bases, there was a span of 8 bases.

The V gene is TRBV6-1, the J gene TRBJ1-4; the match to TRBD1 covers 8 bases. This CDR3 is 16 amino acids long. The V gene end was trimmed by 1 base and the J gene end by 6 bases; junction bases not matched to a gene: 7. CDR1 and CDR2 (germline): MNHNS, SASEGT. The DNA of the CDR3 is TGTGCCAGCAGTGAAGAAGAAGGACAGGGAGATGAAAAACTGTTTTTT. Translating it yields CASSEEEGQGDEKLFF.

For the CDR3, the DNA is TGTGCCAGCAGCTTAGTCGGGACAGGGGAGGTCTATGGCTACACCTTC. It encodes CASSLVGTGEVYGYTF. The gene calls are TRBV11-2 and TRBJ1-2, with 10 bases aligning to TRBD1. The CDR3 consists of 16 residues. In germline, CDR1 is SGHAT, CDR2 FQNNGV. Unmatched junction bases numbered 6, after V lost 1 base and J lost 4 bases.

The chain uses TRBV5-1 and TRBJ2-1; D unclear. Germline V CDR1 and CDR2: SGHRS, YFSETQ. Trimming removed 4 bases from V and 5 bases from J, with 13 bases in between. The length of the CDR3 is 14 residues. CDR3 sequence (DNA): TGCGCCAGCAGCCTCCGGACCTATGACAATGAGCAGTTCTTC. Its protein is CASSLRTYDNEQFF.

J is TRBJ1-1 and V is TRBV7-9; 12 bases fit TRBD1. Germline V gives CDR1 SEHNR, CDR2 FQNEAQ (reference sequence). There are 16 residues in the CDR3. V lost 5 bases, J lost 4 bases, and 8 bases stayed unmatched. The chain's CDR3 is CASSPRDRGPFTEAFF. The CDR3 nucleotides are TGTGCCAGCAGCCCTAGGGACAGGGGGCCTTTCACTGAAGCTTTCTTT.

The chain is built from TRBV5-5 and TRBJ1-2, with 8 bases fitting TRBD1. V trimming: 0 bases; J trimming: 8 bases; junction bases outside the gene matches: 9. The germline CDR1 and CDR2 sequences are SGHKS and YYEKEE (reference sequence). This CDR3 comprises 15 residues. This chain's CDR3 is CASSLAPGQVNGYTF. In nucleotides, the CDR3 is TGTGCCAGCAGCTTGGCCCCGGGACAGGTAAACGGCTACACCTTC.

V usage is TRBV6-5 and J usage is TRBJ2-7, with 8 bases lining up with TRBD2. Germline values: CDR1 MNHEY, CDR2 SVGAGI. The CDR3 is 14 residues long. V lost 8 bases, J lost 5 bases, and 11 bases stayed unmatched. CDR3 sequence reads: CASFRTSSFHEQYF. CDR3 nucleotide sequence: TGTGCCAGCTTTCGGACTAGCAGTTTCCACGAGCAGTACTTC.

The table lists this clone with a count of one. The rearrangement links TRBV6-5 to TRBJ1-1; unclear D gene. The CDR3 extends over 15 amino acids. Germline lookup yields CDR1 MNHEY and CDR2 SVGAGI. Trimming shortened V by 3 bases and J by 3 bases, and 14 bases separated the two germline ends. The CDR3 loop is CASSYQAPWDTEAFF. The CDR3 DNA reads TGTGCCAGCAGTTATCAAGCCCCGTGGGACACTGAAGCTTTCTTT.

The CDR3 protein is CASSSYRGLTYEQYF. CDR3 sequence (DNA): TGTGCCAGCAGTTCCTACAGGGGGCTTACCTACGAGCAGTACTTC. The chain joins TRBV2 to TRBJ2-5, with 9 bases aligning to TRBD1. With the DNA end fitting TRBJ2-7 better, the J assignment may be wrong. The CDR3 sequence is 15 residues long. Germline assignment: CDR1 SNHLY and CDR2 FYNNEI.

V is TRBV4-1 and J is TRBJ1-5; 7 positions agree with TRBD1. Trimming at V came to 0 bases and at J to 9 bases, leaving 11 bases not matched to a gene. The CDR3 spans 16 residues. Germline loops: CDR1 MGHRA, CDR2 YSYEKL. CDR3 in DNA: TGCGCCAGCAGCCAAGAGGGGGGACAGACCCCACGGCCCCAGCATTTT. It specifies CASSQEGGQTPRPQHF.

The chain recombines TRBV10-3 with TRBJ1-5; D is perhaps TRBD1 (5 bases). V was pared by 10 bases and J by 4 bases, with 17 bases between. Germline V gene lookup returns CDR1 ENHRY and CDR2 SYGVKD. The CDR3 has 14 residues. In DNA, the CDR3 is TGTGCCACCATGTCGGGGCTGGGGAATCAGCCCCAGCATTTT. Translated: CATMSGLGNQPQHF.

The J gene is TRBJ2-3, the V gene TRBV19; no definite D call. From germline, CDR1 is LNHDA and CDR2 SQIVND (reference sequence). The CDR3 runs to 14 residues. The ends were cut back, 3 bases at V and 0 bases at J, with 7 bases in the middle. The CDR3 DNA follows: TGTGCCAGTAGTATCGCACGCAGCACAGATACGCAGTATTTT. Its translation: CASSIARSTDTQYF. Supplemented by reference TRBV19 and TRBJ2-3, the full variable domain reads DGGITQSPKYLFRKEGQNVTLSCEQNLNHDAMYWYRQDPGQGLRLIYYSQIVNDFQKGDIAEGYSVSREKKESFPLTVTSAQKNPTAFYLCASSIARSTDTQYFGPGTRLTVL.

Here the CDR3 DNA reads TGTGCCAGCAATCAAAACCTGCGGGACCGAAATACAATGAGGCAGTTCTTC. Its protein is CASNQNLRDRNTMRQFF. The chain is built from TRBV2 and TRBJ2-1, with D maybe TRBD2 (6 bases). V was clipped by 7 bases and J by 12 bases, with 31 bases between them. CDR3 length: 17 amino acids. Germline CDR1 is SNHLY and CDR2 is FYNNEI.

The chain carries TRBV5-1 and TRBJ2-3; D gene uncertain. The V end was cut by 0 bases, the J end by 6 bases, with 11 bases between. The CDR3 length is 14 residues. Looked up from germline, CDR1 is SGHRS and CDR2 is YFSETQ. DNA for the CDR3: TGCGCCAGCAGCTTGGGTGCCGGGTGGGATACGCAGTATTTT. Translating gives CASSLGAGWDTQYF.

This clone occurred once. The V gene is TRBV18, the J gene TRBJ2-7; tentative D call: TRBD1 (5 bases). Germline CDR1 is KGHSH and CDR2 is LQKENI. The CDR3 contains 15 residues. The V end was cut by 6 bases, the J end by 0 bases, with 15 bases between. In nucleotides, the CDR3 is TGTGCCAGCTCGCAGGAATGGGGCGGCTCCTACGAGCAGTACTTC. Translating it yields CASSQEWGGSYEQYF.

The V call is TRBV27, the J call TRBJ2-7; a weak D match, TRBD1 (6 bases). Germline values: CDR1 MNHEY, CDR2 SMNVEV (reference sequence). Trimming removed 2 bases at V and 3 bases at J, with 11 bases between. The CDR3 extends over 14 amino acids. The CDR3 DNA reads as TGTGCCAGCAGTTTAAGGGGGAAGGGCTACGAGCAGTACTTC. It encodes CASSLRGKGYEQYF.

The CDR3 nucleotides read TGTGCCAGCTCACCGAAGGTAGCGAGCTCCTACGAGCAGTACTTC. Amino acid sequence: CASSPKVASSYEQYF. The chain carries TRBV18 and TRBJ2-7, with D possibly being TRBD2 (5 bases). V was clipped by 3 bases and J by 0 bases, with 12 bases between them. The CDR3 sequence is 15 residues long. Germline values: CDR1 KGHSH, CDR2 LQKENI. Full variable domain (remainder filled in from reference TRBV18 and TRBJ2-7): NAGVMQNPRHLVRRRGQEARLRCSPMKGHSHVYWYRQLPEEGLKFMVYLQKENIIDESGMPKERFSAEFPKEGPSILRIQQVVRGDSAAYFCASSPKVASSYEQYFGPGTRLTVT.